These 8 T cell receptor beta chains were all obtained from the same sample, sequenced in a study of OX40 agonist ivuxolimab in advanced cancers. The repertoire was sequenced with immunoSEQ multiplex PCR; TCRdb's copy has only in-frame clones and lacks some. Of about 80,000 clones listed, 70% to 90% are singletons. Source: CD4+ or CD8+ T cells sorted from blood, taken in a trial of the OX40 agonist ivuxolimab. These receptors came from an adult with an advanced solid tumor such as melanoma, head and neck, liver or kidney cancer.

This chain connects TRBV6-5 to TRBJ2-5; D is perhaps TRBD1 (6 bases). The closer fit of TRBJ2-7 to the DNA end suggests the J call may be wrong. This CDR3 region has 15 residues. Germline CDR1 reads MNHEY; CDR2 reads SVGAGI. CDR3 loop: CASRPTPGQNYEQYF. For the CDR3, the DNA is TGTGCCAGCAGACCCACCCCAGGACAGAACTACGAGCAGTACTTC.

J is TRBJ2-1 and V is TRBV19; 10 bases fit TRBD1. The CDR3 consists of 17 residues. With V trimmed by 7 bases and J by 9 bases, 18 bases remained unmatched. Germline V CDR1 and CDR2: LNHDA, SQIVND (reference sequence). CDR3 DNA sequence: TGTGCCAGTACCCCTGTAGTAGGGGACAGGGGATATATTGAGCAGTTCTTC. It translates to CASTPVVGDRGYIEQFF.

This chain's CDR3 is CASRKGGASSYNEQFF. CDR3 nucleotides: TGTGCCAGTAGAAAAGGGGGGGCTTCCTCCTACAATGAGCAGTTCTTC. The gene calls are TRBV19 and TRBJ2-1; a weak D match, TRBD2 (7 bases). The V gene's germline CDR1 is LNHDA and CDR2 SQIVND (reference sequence). V dropped 6 bases and J dropped 0 bases, with 15 bases sitting between them. The CDR3 is made up of 16 amino acids.

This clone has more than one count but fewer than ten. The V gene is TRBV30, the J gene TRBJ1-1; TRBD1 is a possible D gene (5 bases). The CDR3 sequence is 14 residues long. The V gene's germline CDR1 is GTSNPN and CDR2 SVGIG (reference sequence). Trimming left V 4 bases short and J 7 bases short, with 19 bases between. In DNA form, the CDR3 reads TGTGCCTGGATGGCCCTCGTAGGGGTAGGTGAAGCTTTCTTT. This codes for CAWMALVGVGEAFF.

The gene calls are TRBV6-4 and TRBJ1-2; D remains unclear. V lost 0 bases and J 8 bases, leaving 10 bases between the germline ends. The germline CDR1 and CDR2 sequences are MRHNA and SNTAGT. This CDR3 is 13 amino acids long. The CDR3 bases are TGTGCCAGCAGTGACTCAGACATCGGCGGCTACACCTTC. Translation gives CASSDSDIGGYTF.

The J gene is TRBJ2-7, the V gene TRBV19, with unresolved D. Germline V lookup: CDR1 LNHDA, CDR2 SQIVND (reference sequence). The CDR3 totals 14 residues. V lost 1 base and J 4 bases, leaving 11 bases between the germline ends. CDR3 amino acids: CASSIGNGYYEQYF. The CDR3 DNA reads TGTGCCAGTAGTATAGGTAACGGATATTACGAGCAGTACTTC.

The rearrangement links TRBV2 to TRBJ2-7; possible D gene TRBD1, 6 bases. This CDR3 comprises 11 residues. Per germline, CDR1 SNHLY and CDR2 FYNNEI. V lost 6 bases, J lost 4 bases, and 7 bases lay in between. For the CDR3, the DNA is TGTGCCAGCAGCACAGGGTACGAGCAGTACTTC. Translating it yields CASSTGYEQYF.

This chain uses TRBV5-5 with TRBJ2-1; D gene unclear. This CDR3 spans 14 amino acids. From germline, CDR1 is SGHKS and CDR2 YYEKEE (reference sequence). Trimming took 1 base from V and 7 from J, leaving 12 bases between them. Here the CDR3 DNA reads TGTGCCAGCAGCTTGCTTACAGTGGATAATGAGCAGTTCTTC. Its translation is CASSLLTVDNEQFF. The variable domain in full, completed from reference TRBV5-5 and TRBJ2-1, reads DAGVTQSPTHLIKTRGQQVTLRCSPISGHKSVSWYQQVLGQGPQFIFQYYEKEERGRGNFPDRFSARQFPNYSSELNVNALLLGDSALYLCASSLLTVDNEQFFGPGTRLTVL.